The source of this T cell receptor beta chain is a study of cytomegalovirus exposure and HLA in healthy donors. A remark on this clone: The antigen is undetermined.

The PCR contained 60 Vbeta and 13 Jbeta primers. TCRdb's table, derived via immunoSEQ multiplex PCR, lists solely in-frame clones and lacks some. The sample holds 150,000 to 200,000 clones; roughly 80% are singletons and the top ten take roughly 0.65%. Broader study findings: An assumption of roughly uniform sequencing depth across donors underlay the presence/absence analyses.

This CDR3 spans 15 amino acids. Looked up from germline, CDR1 is SGHNT and CDR2 is YYREEE (reference sequence). V lost 1 base, J lost 4 bases, and 13 bases lay in between. The TCR was taken from a boy aged 5-17 years in good health and CMV-seronegative. The sequencing sample was made of PBMCs. The V gene is TRBV5-4, the J gene TRBJ2-3; D is possibly TRBD1 (5 bases). The CDR3 DNA reads TGTGCCAGCAGCTTGAGGGGTCCAGTACCAGATACGCAGTATTTT. This gives the protein CASSLRGPVPDTQYF. The full variable domain, completed using reference TRBV5-4 and TRBJ2-3, is ETGVTQSPTHLIKTRGQQVTLRCSSQSGHNTVSWYQQALGQGPQFIFQYYREEENGRGNFPPRFSGLQFPNYSSELNVNALELDDSALYLCASSLRGPVPDTQYFGPGTRLTVL.